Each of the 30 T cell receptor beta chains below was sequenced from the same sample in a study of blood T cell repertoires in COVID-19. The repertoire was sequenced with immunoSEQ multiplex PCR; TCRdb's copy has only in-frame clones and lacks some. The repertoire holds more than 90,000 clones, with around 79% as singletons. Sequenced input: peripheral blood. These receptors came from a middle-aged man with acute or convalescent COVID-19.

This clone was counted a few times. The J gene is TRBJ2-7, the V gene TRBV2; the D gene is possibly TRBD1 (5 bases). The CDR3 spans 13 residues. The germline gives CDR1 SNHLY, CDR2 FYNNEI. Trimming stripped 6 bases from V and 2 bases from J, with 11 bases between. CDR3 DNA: TGTGCCAGCAGCCACGACAGCACCTACGAGCAGTACTTC. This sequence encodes CASSHDSTYEQYF.

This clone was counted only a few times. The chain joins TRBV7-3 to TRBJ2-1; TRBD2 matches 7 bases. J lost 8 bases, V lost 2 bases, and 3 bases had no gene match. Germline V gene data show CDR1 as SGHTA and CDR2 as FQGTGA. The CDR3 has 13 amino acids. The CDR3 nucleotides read TGTGCCAGCAGCTTAGACGCGGGAGATGAGCAGTTCTTC. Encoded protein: CASSLDAGDEQFF.

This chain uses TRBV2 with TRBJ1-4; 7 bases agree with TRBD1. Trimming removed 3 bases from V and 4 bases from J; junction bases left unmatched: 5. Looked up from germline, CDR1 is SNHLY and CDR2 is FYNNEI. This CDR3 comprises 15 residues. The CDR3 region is CASSDAGGFNEKLFF. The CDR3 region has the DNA TGTGCCAGCAGTGACGCAGGGGGATTTAATGAAAAACTGTTTTTT.

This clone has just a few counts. CDR3 nucleotide sequence: TGCGCCAGCAGCTTGGACCGGGACAGGGGCTCCTACGAGCAGTACTTC. Protein product: CASSLDRDRGSYEQYF. The chain links TRBV5-1 to TRBJ2-7; 10 nucleotides agree with TRBD1. Germline V gene sequence: CDR1 SGHRS, CDR2 YFSETQ. The trim removed 0 bases at V and 0 bases at J, leaving 3 bases unmatched. The CDR3 is 16 residues long.

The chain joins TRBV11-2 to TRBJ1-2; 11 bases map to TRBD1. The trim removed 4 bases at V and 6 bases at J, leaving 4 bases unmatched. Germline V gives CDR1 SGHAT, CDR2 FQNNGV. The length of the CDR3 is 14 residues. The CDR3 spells CASSWGTGGDGYTF. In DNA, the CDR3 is TGTGCCAGCAGCTGGGGGACAGGGGGAGATGGCTACACCTTC.

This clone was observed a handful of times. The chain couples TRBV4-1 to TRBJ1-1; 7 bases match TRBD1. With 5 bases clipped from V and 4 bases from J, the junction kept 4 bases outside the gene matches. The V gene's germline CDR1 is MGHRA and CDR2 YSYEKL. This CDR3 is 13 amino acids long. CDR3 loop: CASSLQGLTEAFF. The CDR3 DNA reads TGCGCCAGCAGCTTACAGGGGCTCACTGAAGCTTTCTTT.

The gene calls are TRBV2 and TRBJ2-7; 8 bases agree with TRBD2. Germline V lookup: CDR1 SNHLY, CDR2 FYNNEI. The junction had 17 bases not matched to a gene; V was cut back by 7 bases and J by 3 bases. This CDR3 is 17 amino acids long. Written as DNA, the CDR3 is TGTGCCAGCAAGTACCGGGGGGGAAATCCCCTTTACTACGAGCAGTACTTC. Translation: CASKYRGGNPLYYEQYF.

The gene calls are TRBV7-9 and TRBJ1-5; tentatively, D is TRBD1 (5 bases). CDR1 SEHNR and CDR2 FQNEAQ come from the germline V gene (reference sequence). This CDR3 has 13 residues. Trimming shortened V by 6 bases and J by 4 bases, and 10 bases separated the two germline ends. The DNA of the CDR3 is TGTGCCAGCAGTAAGGGGTTTAATCAGCCCCAGCATTTT. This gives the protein CASSKGFNQPQHF.

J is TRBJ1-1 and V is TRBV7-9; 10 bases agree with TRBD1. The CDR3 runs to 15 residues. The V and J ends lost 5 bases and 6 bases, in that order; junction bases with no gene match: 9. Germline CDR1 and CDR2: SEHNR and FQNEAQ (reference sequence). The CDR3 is CASSPGTGDVAEAFF. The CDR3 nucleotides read TGTGCCAGCAGCCCCGGGACAGGGGATGTGGCTGAAGCTTTCTTT. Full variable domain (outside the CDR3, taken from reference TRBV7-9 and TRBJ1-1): DTGVSQNPRHKITKRGQNVTFRCDPISEHNRLYWYRQTLGQGPEFLTYFQNEAQLEKSRLLSDRFSAERPKGSFSTLEIQRTEQGDSAMYLCASSPGTGDVAEAFFGQGTRLTVV.

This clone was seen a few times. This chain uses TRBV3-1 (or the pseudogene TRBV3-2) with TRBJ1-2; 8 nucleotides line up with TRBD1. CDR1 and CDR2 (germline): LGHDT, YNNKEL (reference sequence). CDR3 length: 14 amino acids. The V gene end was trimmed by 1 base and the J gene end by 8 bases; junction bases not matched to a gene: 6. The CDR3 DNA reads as TGTGCCAGCAGCCAAGCCGGGACAGGAGACGGCTACACCTTC. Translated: CASSQAGTGDGYTF.

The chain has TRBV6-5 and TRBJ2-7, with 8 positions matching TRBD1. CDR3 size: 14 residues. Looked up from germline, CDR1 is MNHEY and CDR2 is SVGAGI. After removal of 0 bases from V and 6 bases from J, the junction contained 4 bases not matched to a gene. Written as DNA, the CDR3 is TGTGCCAGCAGTTACTCCGGACAGGGAGGCGAGCAGTACTTC. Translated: CASSYSGQGGEQYF.

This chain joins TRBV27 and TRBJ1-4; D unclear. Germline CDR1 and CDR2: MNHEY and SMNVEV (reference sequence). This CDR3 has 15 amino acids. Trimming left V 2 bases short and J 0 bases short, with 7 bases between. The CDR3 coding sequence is TGTGCCAGCAGTTTAATACTCGCAACTAATGAAAAACTGTTTTTT. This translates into CASSLILATNEKLFF. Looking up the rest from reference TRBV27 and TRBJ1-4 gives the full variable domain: EAQVTQNPRYLITVTGKKLTVTCSQNMNHEYMSWYRQDPGLGLRQIYYSMNVEVTDKGDVPEGYKVSRKEKRNFPLILESPSPNQTSLYFCASSLILATNEKLFFGSGTQLSVL.

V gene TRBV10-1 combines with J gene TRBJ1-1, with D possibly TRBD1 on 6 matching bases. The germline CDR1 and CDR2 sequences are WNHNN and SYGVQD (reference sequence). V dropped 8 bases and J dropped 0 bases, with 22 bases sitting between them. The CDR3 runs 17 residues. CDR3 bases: TGCGCCAGCCCGGACGGGGGGCGGTACCGCCTGAACACTGAAGCTTTCTTT. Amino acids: CASPDGGRYRLNTEAFF.

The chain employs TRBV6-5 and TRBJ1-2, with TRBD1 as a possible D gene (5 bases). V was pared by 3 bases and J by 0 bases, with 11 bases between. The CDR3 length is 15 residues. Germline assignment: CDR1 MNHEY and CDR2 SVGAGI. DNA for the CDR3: TGTGCCAGCAGTTATTCAGACAGACCTAACTATGGCTACACCTTC. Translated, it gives CASSYSDRPNYGYTF.

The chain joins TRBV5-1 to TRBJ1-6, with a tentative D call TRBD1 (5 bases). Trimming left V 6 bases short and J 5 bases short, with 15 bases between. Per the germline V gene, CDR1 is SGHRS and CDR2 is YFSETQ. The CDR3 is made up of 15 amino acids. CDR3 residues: CASTMGGLHNSPLHF. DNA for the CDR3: TGCGCCAGCACCATGGGGGGACTGCATAATTCACCCCTCCACTTT. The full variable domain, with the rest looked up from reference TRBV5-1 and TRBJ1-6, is KAGVTQTPRYLIKTRGQQVTLSCSPISGHRSVSWYQQTPGQGLQFLFEYFSETQRNKGNFPGRFSGRQFSNSRSEMNVSTLELGDSALYLCASTMGGLHNSPLHFGNGTRLTVT.

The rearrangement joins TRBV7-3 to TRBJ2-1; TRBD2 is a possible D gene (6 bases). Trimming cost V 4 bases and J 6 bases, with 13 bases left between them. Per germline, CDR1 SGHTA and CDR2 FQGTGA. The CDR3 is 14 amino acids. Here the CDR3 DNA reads TGTGCCAGCAGCTCCCATCTAGCGTCCAATGAGCAGTTCTTC. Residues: CASSSHLASNEQFF.

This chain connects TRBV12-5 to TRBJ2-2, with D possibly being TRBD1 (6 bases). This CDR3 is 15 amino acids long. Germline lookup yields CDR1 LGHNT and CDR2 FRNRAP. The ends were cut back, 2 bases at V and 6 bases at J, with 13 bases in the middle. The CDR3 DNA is TGTGCTAGTGGTTTGACTAGGGGGTCCCCCGGGGAGCTGTTTTTT. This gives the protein CASGLTRGSPGELFF.

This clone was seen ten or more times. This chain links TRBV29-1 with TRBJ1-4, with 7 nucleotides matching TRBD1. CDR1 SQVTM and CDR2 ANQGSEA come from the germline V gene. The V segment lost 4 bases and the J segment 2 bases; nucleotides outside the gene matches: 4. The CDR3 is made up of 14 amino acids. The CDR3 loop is CSVGLGGTNEKLFF. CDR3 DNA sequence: TGCAGCGTTGGATTAGGGGGCACTAATGAAAAACTGTTTTTT.

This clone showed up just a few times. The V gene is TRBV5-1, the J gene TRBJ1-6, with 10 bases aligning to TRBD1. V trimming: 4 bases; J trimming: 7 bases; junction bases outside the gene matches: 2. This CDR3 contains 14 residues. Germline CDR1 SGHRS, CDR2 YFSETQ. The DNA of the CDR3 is TGCGCCAGCAGCCTGGGACAGGGGAATTCACCCCTCCACTTT. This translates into CASSLGQGNSPLHF.

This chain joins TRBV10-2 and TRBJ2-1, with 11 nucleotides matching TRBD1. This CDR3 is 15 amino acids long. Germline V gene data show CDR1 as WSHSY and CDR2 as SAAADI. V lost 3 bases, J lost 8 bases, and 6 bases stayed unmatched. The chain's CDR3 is CASSDRDRGRYEQFF. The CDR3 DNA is TGCGCCAGCAGTGACCGGGACAGGGGGAGGTATGAGCAGTTCTTC.

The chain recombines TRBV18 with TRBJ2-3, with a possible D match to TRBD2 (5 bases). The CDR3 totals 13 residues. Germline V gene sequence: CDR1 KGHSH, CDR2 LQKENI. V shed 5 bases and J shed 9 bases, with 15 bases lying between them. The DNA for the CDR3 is TGTGCCAGCTCAGAGGTCTCGGAGGAGACGCAGTATTTT. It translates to CASSEVSEETQYF. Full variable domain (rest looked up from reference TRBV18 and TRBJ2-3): NAGVMQNPRHLVRRRGQEARLRCSPMKGHSHVYWYRQLPEEGLKFMVYLQKENIIDESGMPKERFSAEFPKEGPSILRIQQVVRGDSAAYFCASSEVSEETQYFGPGTRLTVL.

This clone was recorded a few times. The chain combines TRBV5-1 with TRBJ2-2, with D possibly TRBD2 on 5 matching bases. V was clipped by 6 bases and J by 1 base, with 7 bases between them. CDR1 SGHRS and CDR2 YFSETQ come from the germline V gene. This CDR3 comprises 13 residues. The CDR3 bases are TGCGCCAGCACCGAGGGGAACACCGGGGAGCTGTTTTTT. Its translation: CASTEGNTGELFF.

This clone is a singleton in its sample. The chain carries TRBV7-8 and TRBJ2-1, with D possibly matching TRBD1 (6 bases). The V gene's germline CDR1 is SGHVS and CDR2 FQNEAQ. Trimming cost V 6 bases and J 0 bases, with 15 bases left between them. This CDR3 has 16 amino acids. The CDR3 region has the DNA TGTGCCAGCAGGCCAGGGGTGGGAAGCTCCTACAATGAGCAGTTCTTC. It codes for CASRPGVGSSYNEQFF.

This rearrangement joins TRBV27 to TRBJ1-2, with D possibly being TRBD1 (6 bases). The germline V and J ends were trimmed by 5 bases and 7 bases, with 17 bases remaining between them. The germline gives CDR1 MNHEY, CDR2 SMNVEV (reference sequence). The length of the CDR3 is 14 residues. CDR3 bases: TGTGCCAGCAGTCCTACTCGGGGGGCCGCTGGCTACACCTTC. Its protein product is CASSPTRGAAGYTF.

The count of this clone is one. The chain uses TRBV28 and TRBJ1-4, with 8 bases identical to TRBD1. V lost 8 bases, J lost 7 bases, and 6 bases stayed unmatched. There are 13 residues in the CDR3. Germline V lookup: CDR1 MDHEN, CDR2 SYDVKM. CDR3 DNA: TGTGCCAGCGGACAGGGAGGACCTGAAAAACTGTTTTTT. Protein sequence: CASGQGGPEKLFF.

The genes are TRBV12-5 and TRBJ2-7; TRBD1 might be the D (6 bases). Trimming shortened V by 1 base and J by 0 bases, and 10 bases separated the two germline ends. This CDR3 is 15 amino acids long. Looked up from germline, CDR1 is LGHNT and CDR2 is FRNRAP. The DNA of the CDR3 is TGTGCTAGTGGTTTGGCCCAGGGGACCTCCTACGAGCAGTACTTC. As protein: CASGLAQGTSYEQYF.

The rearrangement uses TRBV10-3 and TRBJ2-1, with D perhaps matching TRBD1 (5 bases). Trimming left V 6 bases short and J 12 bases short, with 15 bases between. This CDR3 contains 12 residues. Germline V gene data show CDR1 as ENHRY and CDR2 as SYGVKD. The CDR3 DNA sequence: TGTGCCATCAGCAGGGTTGGGGATGGGCAGTTCTTC. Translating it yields CAISRVGDGQFF.

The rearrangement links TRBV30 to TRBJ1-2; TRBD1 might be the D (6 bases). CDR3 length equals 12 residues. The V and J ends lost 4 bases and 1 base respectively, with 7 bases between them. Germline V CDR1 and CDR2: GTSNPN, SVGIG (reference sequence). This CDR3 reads CAWTGDNYGYTF. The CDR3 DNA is TGTGCCTGGACAGGGGATAACTATGGCTACACCTTC.

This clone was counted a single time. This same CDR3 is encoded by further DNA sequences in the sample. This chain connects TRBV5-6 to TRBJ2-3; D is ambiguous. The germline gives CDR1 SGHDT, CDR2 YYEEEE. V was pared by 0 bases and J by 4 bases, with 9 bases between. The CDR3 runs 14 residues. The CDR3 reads CASSLATAADTQYF. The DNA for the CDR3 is TGTGCCAGCAGCTTGGCCACAGCAGCAGATACGCAGTATTTT.

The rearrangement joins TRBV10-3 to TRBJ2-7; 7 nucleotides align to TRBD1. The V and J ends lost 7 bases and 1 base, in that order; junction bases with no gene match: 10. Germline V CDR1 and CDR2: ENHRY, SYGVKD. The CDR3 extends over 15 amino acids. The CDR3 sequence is CAITDGQAASYEQYF. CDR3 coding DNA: TGTGCCATCACTGACGGACAGGCCGCATCCTACGAGCAGTACTTC.